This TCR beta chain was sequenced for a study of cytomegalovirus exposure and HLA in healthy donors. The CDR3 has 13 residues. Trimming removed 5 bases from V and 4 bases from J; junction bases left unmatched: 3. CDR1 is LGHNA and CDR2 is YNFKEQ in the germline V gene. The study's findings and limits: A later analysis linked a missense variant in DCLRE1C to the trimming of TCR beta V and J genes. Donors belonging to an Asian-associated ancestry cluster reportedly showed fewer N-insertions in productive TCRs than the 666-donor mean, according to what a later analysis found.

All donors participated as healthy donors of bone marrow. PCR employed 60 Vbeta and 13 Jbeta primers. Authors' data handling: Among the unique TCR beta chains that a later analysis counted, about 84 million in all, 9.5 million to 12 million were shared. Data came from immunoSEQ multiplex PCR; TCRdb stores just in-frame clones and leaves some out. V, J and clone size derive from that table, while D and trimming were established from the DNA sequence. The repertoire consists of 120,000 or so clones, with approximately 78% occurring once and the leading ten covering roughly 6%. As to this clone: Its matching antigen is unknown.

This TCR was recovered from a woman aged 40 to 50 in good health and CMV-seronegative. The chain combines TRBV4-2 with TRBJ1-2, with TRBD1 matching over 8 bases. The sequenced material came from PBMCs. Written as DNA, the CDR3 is TGTGCCAGCAGCGAAACAGGGGGCTATGGCTACACCTTC. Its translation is CASSETGGYGYTF.